This record looks at one T cell receptor (beta chain) sequence and its context. Its antigen is still unknown. Base quality data are lacking; no much larger clone is found one base away. CD8 naive samples were CD45RO-negative cells positively selected for CCR7, giving a CD45RA+CCR7+ population that excluded TemRA cells. The donors were healthy, HIV-negative adults with no recently reported acute infections or vaccinations. Only Caucasian adults living in Nashville, Tennessee, USA were represented among the donors. After blood collection by leukapheresis, PBMCs were isolated using Ficoll-Histopaque density gradient centrifugation and then cryopreserved in the vapor phase of liquid nitrogen. Purity and quantity of every magnetically sorted T cell population were checked by analytical flow cytometry. Genomic DNA was isolated from every sorted fraction and measured by UV absorbance on a Nanodrop 2000c.

These data belong to a study of shared clonotypes between healthy human individuals (dated by TCRdb to about 2020). In the study overall: The cohort included three men and a couple of women between 18 and 49 years of age. Leukapheresis yielded between about 0.85 and 10 billion PBMCs per donor. For each donor, three plates each were used for CD4 naive and CD4 memory, two plates were used for CD8 naive, and one plate was used for CD8 memory. The study deeply sequenced blood TCR repertoires of several healthy adults to estimate repertoire size and the extent of clonotype sharing between individuals. Libraries were prepared and TCR repertoires were sequenced by different laboratories using diverse techniques, in order to increase sequencing depth and limit assay-specific biases. Results and caveats for the whole study, not just this receptor: Compared with non-shared clonotypes, the clonotypes found in all four sorted-subset donors had higher generation probabilities. Naive subsets generally had larger estimated clonotype richness than memory subsets. Pairwise subsampling led to the expectation that sequencing depth would affect the degree of clonotype sharing among donors. Because the study included a small number of donors, the genetic and exposure-history diversity represented was limited. Incomplete sequencing was indicated by rarefaction of sorted-subset datasets, despite the large sequencing depth. Sampling was restricted to blood, and TCR repertoires in tissues likely differ from the TCR repertoires found in blood. Across four donors, approximately 5% of naive CD4, approximately 4% of naive CD8, under 2.5% of memory CD4, and over 0.35% of memory CD8 clonotypes were shared.

Using the deep immunoSEQ assay, multiplex PCR amplified TCR CDR3 regions from genomic DNA. Extracted genomic DNA from each cell subset was distributed evenly across all wells of several immunoSEQ 96-well plates, and each plate was treated as a replicate. For sorted subsets, about 210 ng of genomic DNA, equivalent to roughly 33,000 T cell genomes, went into each replicate PCR. The purified libraries were quantified using a Qubit 3.0 fluorometer, sized with a Bioanalyzer 2100, and then quantified again using the KAPA Library Quantification kit. Each immunoSEQ 96-well plate was sequenced on its own single-read 150-cycle Illumina NextSeq 550 flow cell. On the study's bioinformatics: Because the immunoSEQ output held only junctional sequences and lacked quality scores, the filtering could not match the filtering applied to full-length reads. Sequences were annotated with PyIR, a Python wrapper for IgBLAST v1.9, and V/J genes and CDR3 were assigned using IMGT germline references. Any read was removed if the V/J assignment was weak (E-value above 1e-6), the CDR3 was missing, or the read contained stop codons, out-of-frame junctions, or ambiguous translated residues. V3J clonotypes were defined as sequences sharing the same inferred V gene, J gene, and CDR3 amino acid sequence. Percentage overlap between repertoires was computed as shared unique clonotypes divided by the size of the smaller repertoire. RTK rarefaction, the Chao1 estimator, and Recon v2.1 estimates of unobserved clonotypes were used to assess repertoire richness. Generation probabilities for all TCRbeta clonotypes obtained by the gDNA method from a handful of donors were computed using OLGA. TCRdb limited this immuneACCESS table to in-frame rearrangements with V and J called. A share of clones is missing; checked studies link under half to unresolved V genes, and the rest is unexplained. The V and J calls and clone size are taken from that table; D and trimming were inferred from the DNA. This sample comprises about 580,000 clones, roughly 98% of them detected only once. The top ten constitute less than 0.35% of the sample.

The germline V and J ends show losses of 2 bases and 3 bases respectively, and no gene match explains 3 bases of the junction. The germline V gene gives CDR1 as MNHEY and CDR2 as SVGAGI. Spanning cysteine to phenylalanine, the CDR3 consists of 15 amino acids. This entry keeps only the CDR3 DNA: 45 bases, framed from base 1. This clonotype originated in a man aged 25 to 40 in good health. Sequencing was performed on naive CD8+ T cells sorted from blood. The cell subset or site label for this specimen denotes: CD45RA+CCR7+. The chain was built from TRBV6-5 and TRBJ2-1; the junction holds 8 bases that match TRBD2. CDR3 reads: CASSYTAGGYNEQFF. The DNA sequence is as follows: TGTGCCAGCAGTTACACGGCGGGAGGCTACAATGAGCAGTTCTTC.